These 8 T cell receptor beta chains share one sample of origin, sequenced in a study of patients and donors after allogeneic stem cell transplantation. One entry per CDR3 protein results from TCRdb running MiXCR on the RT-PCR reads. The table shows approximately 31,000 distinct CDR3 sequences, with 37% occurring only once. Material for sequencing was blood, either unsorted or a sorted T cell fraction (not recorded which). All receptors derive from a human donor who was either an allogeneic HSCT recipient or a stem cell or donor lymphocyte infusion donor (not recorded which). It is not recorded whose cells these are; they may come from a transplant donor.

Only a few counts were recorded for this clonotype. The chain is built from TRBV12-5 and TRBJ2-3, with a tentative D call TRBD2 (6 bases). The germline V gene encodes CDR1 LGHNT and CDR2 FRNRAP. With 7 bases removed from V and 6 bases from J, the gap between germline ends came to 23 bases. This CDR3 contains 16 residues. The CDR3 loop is CASEAFVGGIADTQYF. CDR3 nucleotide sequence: TGTGCTAGTGAGGCGTTTGTAGGCGGGATAGCTGATACGCAGTATTTT.

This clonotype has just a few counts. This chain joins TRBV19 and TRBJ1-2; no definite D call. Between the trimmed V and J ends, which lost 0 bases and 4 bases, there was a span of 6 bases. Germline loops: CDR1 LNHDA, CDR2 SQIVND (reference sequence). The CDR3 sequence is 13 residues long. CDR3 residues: CASSIDETYGYTF. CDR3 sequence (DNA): TGTGCCAGTAGTATAGATGAGACCTATGGCTACACCTTC.

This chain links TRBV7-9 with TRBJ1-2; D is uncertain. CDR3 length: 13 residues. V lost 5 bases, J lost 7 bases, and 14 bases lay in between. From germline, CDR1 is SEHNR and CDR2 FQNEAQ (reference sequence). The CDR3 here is CASSPRLAAGYTF. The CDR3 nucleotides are TGTGCCAGCAGCCCCCGTCTGGCAGCTGGCTACACCTTC.

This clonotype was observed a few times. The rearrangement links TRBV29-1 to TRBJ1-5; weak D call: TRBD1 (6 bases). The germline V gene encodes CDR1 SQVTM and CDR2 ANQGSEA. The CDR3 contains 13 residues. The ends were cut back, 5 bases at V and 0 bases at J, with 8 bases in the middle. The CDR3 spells CSVRGGSNQPQHF. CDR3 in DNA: TGCAGCGTTAGGGGGGGTAGCAATCAGCCCCAGCATTTT.

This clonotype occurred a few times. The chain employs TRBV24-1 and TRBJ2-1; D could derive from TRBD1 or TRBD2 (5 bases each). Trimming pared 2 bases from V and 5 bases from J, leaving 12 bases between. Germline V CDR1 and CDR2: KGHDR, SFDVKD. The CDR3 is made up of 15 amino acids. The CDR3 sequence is CATSDSGTSHNEQFF. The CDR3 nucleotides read TGTGCCACCAGTGATTCTGGGACCAGTCACAATGAGCAGTTCTTC.

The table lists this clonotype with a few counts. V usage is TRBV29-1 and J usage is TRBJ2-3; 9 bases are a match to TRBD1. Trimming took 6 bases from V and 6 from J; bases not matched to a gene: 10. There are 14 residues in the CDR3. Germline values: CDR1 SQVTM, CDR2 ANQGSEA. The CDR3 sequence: CSVVRDRDSDTQYF. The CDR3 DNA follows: TGCAGCGTGGTCCGGGACAGGGATTCGGATACGCAGTATTTT.

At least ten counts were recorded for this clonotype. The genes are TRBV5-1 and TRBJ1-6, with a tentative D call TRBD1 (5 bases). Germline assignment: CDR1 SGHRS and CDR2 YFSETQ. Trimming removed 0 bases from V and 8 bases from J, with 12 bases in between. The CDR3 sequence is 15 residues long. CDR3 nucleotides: TGCGCCAGCAGCTTGGATCAGGGTCGGGATTCACCCCTCCACTTT. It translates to CASSLDQGRDSPLHF.

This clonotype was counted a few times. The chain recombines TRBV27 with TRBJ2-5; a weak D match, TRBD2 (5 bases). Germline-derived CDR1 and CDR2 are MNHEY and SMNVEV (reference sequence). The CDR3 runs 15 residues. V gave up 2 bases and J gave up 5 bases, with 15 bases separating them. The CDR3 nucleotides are TGTGCCAGCAGTTTAGCAGCGGTCGGCGGTGAGACCCAGTACTTC. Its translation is CASSLAAVGGETQYF.